The source of this T cell receptor beta chain is a study of blood T cell repertoires in COVID-19. Study background: Spain, Italy and the United States supplied samples that represented acute and convalescent COVID-19. The cDNA or gDNA used as material had been derived from T cells, B-cell-depleted T cells, or PBMCs.

Original processing methods: Amplification of reference gene primers was used by the study to estimate nucleated cell counts. Data came from immunoSEQ multiplex PCR; TCRdb stores just in-frame clones and leaves some out. V and J calls and clone size are as listed in that table; D and trimming were resolved from the DNA. The sample lists fewer than 200,000 clones, approximately 82% seen once, with about a fifth in the top ten. Germline values: CDR1 KGHSH, CDR2 LQKENI. The germline V and J ends were trimmed by 6 bases and 0 bases, with 12 bases remaining between them. The CDR3 length is 15 residues. Sequenced: peripheral blood. The chain recombines TRBV18 with TRBJ1-3; D might be TRBD1 (6 bases). The TCR sequence derives from a woman of 80 years or more with acute or convalescent COVID-19. The CDR3 region is CASSRIGGSGNTIYF. In DNA form, the CDR3 reads TGTGCCAGCTCTCGTATAGGGGGCTCTGGAAACACCATATATTTT.